The clone carrying this TCR beta chain has just one count. Its antigen is currently unknown. Within the sample, other DNA sequences also encode this same CDR3. This CDR3 comprises 16 residues. Germline lookup yields CDR1 MGHRA and CDR2 YSYEKL. V lost 1 base and J 1 base, leaving 11 bases between the germline ends. The data stem from a study of cytomegalovirus exposure and HLA in healthy donors. Study-wide findings and caveats: Both high specificity and high sensitivity reportedly marked the classifier's diagnosis of cytomegalovirus status. Through in vitro validation, three CMV-associated chains were shown to be specific for CMV antigens.

Assay: immunoSEQ multiplex PCR; the TCRdb copy retains only in-frame clones and omits some. There are around 150,000 clones in the sample; approximately 86% occur only once, and 2% to 2.5% lies in the top ten. Sequencing was carried out using PBMCs. The rearrangement uses TRBV4-1 and TRBJ2-1; D is ambiguous. This TCR came from a young woman in good health and CMV-seronegative. CDR3 sequence: CASSQVDLVSYNEQFF. CDR3 DNA: TGCGCCAGCAGCCAAGTTGATCTAGTTTCCTACAATGAGCAGTTCTTC.